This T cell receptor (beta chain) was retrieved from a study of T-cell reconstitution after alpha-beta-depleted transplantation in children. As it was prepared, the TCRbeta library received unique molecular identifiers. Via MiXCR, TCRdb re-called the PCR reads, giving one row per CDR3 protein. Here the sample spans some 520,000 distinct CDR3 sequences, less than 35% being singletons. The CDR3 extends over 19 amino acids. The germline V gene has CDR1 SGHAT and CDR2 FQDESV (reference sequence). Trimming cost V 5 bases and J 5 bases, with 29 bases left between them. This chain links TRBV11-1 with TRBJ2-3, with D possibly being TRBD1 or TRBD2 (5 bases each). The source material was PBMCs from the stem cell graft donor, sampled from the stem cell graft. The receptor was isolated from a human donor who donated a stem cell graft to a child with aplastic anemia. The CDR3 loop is CASSPPRADLAGIGDTQYF. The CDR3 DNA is TGTGCCAGCAGCCCACCAAGGGCCGATCTAGCAGGGATTGGAGATACGCAGTATTTT.